Following are 29 T cell receptor beta chains from one sample sequenced in a study of T cell changes during pregnancy in multiple sclerosis. Some clones are missing from TCRdb's copy, which holds only in-frame ones; the method was immunoSEQ multiplex PCR. The profile shows about 130,000 clones, around 95% of them singletons. Here the sequenced sample was peripheral blood, taken after pregnancy. The receptors here all came from a female donor with multiple sclerosis, enrolled in a pregnancy study.

This sequence joins TRBV28 and TRBJ1-2; D is ambiguous. CDR3 size: 16 residues. V lost 5 bases and J lost 5, with 21 bases in between. Germline CDR1 is MDHEN and CDR2 is SYDVKM. This chain's CDR3 is CASSPTTGELGYGYTF. The CDR3 DNA reads TGTGCCAGCAGTCCCACAACTGGGGAGCTTGGGTATGGCTACACCTTC.

The V and J genes are TRBV14 and TRBJ2-3, with a weak D call TRBD2 (5 bases). V was pared by 1 base and J by 0 bases, with 11 bases between. The CDR3 totals 16 residues. Germline loops: CDR1 SGHDN, CDR2 FVKESK. This chain's CDR3 is CASSQGGQPSTDTQYF. CDR3 coding DNA: TGTGCCAGCAGCCAAGGAGGGCAGCCTAGCACAGATACGCAGTATTTT.

V is TRBV9 and J is TRBJ2-2; D unclear. This CDR3 is built from 14 residues. From germline, CDR1 is SGDLS and CDR2 YYNGEE. V was trimmed by 0 bases and J by 6 bases, leaving 9 bases between them. DNA for the CDR3: TGTGCCAGCAGCGTAGTGCAAGGAGCCGGGGAGCTGTTTTTT. Translated: CASSVVQGAGELFF.

In this sample, this clone turned up once. V usage is TRBV27 and J usage is TRBJ2-7, with D maybe TRBD1 (5 bases). V was cut by 11 bases and J by 5 bases, with 19 bases left in between. Germline values: CDR1 MNHEY, CDR2 SMNVEV (reference sequence). The CDR3 runs to 13 residues. The CDR3 DNA reads TGTGCCCGCGCGTCTAGACAGAATAACGAGCAGTACTTC. Translated: CARASRQNNEQYF.

This sequence joins TRBV7-9 and TRBJ2-1; 7 nucleotides agree with TRBD2. Germline values: CDR1 SEHNR, CDR2 FQNEAQ (reference sequence). The CDR3 runs 13 residues. Trimming took 4 bases from V and 5 from J; bases not matched to a gene: 2. CDR3 in amino acids: CASSSSGNNEQFF. The CDR3, as DNA: TGTGCCAGCAGCTCAAGCGGGAACAATGAGCAGTTCTTC. The full variable domain, in which reference TRBV7-9 and TRBJ2-1 provide the parts outside the CDR3, is DTGVSQNPRHKITKRGQNVTFRCDPISEHNRLYWYRQTLGQGPEFLTYFQNEAQLEKSRLLSDRFSAERPKGSFSTLEIQRTEQGDSAMYLCASSSSGNNEQFFGPGTRLTVL.

The chain carries TRBV2 and TRBJ2-7; 9 positions agree with TRBD1. J lost 3 bases, V lost 4 bases, and 10 bases had no gene match. The germline V gene has CDR1 SNHLY and CDR2 FYNNEI. There are 16 residues in the CDR3. The CDR3 coding sequence is TGTGCCAGCAGTGTATTGCCGGGACAGGGAGTCTACGAGCAGTACTTC. Protein sequence: CASSVLPGQGVYEQYF. The full variable domain, with the rest looked up from reference TRBV2 and TRBJ2-7, is EPEVTQTPSHQVTQMGQEVILRCVPISNHLYFYWYRQILGQKVEFLVSFYNNEISEKSEIFDDQFSVERPDGSNFTLKIRSTKLEDSAMYFCASSVLPGQGVYEQYFGPGTRLTVT.

The chain has TRBV23-1 and TRBJ1-2; tentatively, D is TRBD1 (5 bases). TRBV23-1 falls under the ORF class, with uncertain function. Trimming cost V 4 bases and J 4 bases, with 16 bases left between them. The CDR3 sequence is 15 residues long. The CDR3 DNA follows: TGCGCCAGCAGTCTTTCCAGGGAGGCAGGCTATGGCTACACCTTC. This translates into CASSLSREAGYGYTF.

This sequence joins TRBV9 and TRBJ1-5; D is undetermined. The CDR3 is 14 residues long. Germline-derived CDR1 and CDR2 are SGDLS and YYNGEE. Trimming removed 3 bases from V and 0 bases from J, with 7 bases in between. For the CDR3, the DNA is TGTGCCAGCAGCGCCACTTATAGCAATCAGCCCCAGCATTTT. This encodes CASSATYSNQPQHF.

The V call is TRBV7-3, the J call TRBJ2-1; 11 nucleotides agree with TRBD2. CDR1 and CDR2 (germline): SGHTA, FQGTGA. V shed 5 bases and J 4 bases; nucleotides not matched to a gene: 4. This CDR3 is built from 15 residues. The CDR3 sequence is CASSRLAGRYNEQFF. DNA for the CDR3: TGTGCCAGCAGCCGACTAGCGGGAAGGTACAATGAGCAGTTCTTC.

The chain joins TRBV7-2 to TRBJ2-7, with D possibly matching TRBD2 (6 bases). The CDR3 is made up of 14 amino acids. Trimming pared 5 bases from V and 0 bases from J, leaving 11 bases between. Germline V CDR1 and CDR2: SGHTA, FQGNSA. CDR3 loop: CASSLHGSSYEQYF. The DNA of the CDR3 is TGTGCCAGCAGCCTGCACGGGAGCTCCTACGAGCAGTACTTC.

The chain joins TRBV5-6 to TRBJ2-5, with a weak D call TRBD2 (5 bases). The CDR3 sequence is 14 residues long. Trimming removed 3 bases at V and 5 bases at J, with 14 bases between. Germline V gene lookup returns CDR1 SGHDT and CDR2 YYEEEE. CDR3: CASSSGSASETQYF. As DNA, the CDR3 is TGTGCCAGCAGCTCGGGTTCAGCTAGCGAGACCCAGTACTTC.

The CDR3, as DNA: TGTGCCAGCAGTTTAAGACAGGGGGCAGGGAATCAGCCCCAGCATTTT. This translates into CASSLRQGAGNQPQHF. V usage is TRBV28 and J usage is TRBJ1-5; TRBD1 agrees at 10 bases. V lost 2 bases, J lost 4 bases, and 5 bases stayed unmatched. The CDR3 extends over 16 amino acids. Germline V gives CDR1 MDHEN, CDR2 SYDVKM. Looking up the rest from reference TRBV28 and TRBJ1-5 gives the full variable domain: DVKVTQSSRYLVKRTGEKVFLECVQDMDHENMFWYRQDPGLGLRLIYFSYDVKMKEKGDIPEGYSVSREKKERFSLILESASTNQTSMYLCASSLRQGAGNQPQHFGDGTRLSIL.

The chain employs TRBV27 and TRBJ1-2; D is undetermined. This CDR3 contains 15 residues. Germline V lookup: CDR1 MNHEY, CDR2 SMNVEV (reference sequence). The ends were cut back, 2 bases at V and 6 bases at J, with 16 bases in the middle. CDR3 DNA sequence: TGTGCCAGCAGTTTAGGTACAGCCCTATCGGATGGCTACACCTTC. Its protein is CASSLGTALSDGYTF.

The genes are TRBV14 and TRBJ1-3; no firm D call. Between the trimmed V and J ends, which lost 1 base and 3 bases, there was a span of 7 bases. The CDR3 is 14 amino acids. Germline V gene lookup returns CDR1 SGHDN and CDR2 FVKESK. This CDR3 reads CASSQAGIGNTIYF. The CDR3 DNA is TGTGCCAGCAGCCAAGCGGGGATTGGAAACACCATATATTTT.

V is TRBV5-4 and J is TRBJ2-3, with 13 bases identical to TRBD2. This CDR3 has 17 residues. In germline, CDR1 is SGHNT, CDR2 YYREEE (reference sequence). The J segment lost 5 bases and the V segment lost 1 base, leaving 7 bases of the junction unmatched. The CDR3, as DNA: TGTGCCAGCAGCTTGACCGGACTAGCGGGAGACAAAGATACGCAGTATTTT. Its translation is CASSLTGLAGDKDTQYF.

The chain recombines TRBV11-2 with TRBJ1-2; D call uncertain. CDR1 and CDR2 (germline): SGHAT, FQNNGV. The CDR3 runs to 19 residues. V was trimmed by 2 bases and J by 2 bases, leaving 24 bases between them. The DNA for the CDR3 is TGTGCCAGCAGCTTACGCGGGAGGTTGACCGGGAGGAAGAACTATGGCTACACCTTC. Encoded protein: CASSLRGRLTGRKNYGYTF. Looking up the rest from reference TRBV11-2 and TRBJ1-2 gives the full variable domain: EAGVAQSPRYKIIEKRQSVAFWCNPISGHATLYWYQQILGQGPKLLIQFQNNGVVDDSQLPKDRFSAERLKGVDSTLKIQPAKLEDSAVYLCASSLRGRLTGRKNYGYTFGSGTRLTVV.

The chain uses TRBV6-6 and TRBJ1-3; 7 bases map to TRBD1. Germline V lookup: CDR1 MNHNY, CDR2 SVGAGI (reference sequence). Unmatched junction bases numbered 3, after V lost 4 bases and J lost 3 bases. The length of the CDR3 is 14 residues. The CDR3 sequence is CASSWGQNGNTIYF. The CDR3 nucleotides read TGTGCCAGCAGTTGGGGACAGAATGGAAACACCATATATTTT.

V gene TRBV19 combines with J gene TRBJ1-2; 8 bases agree with TRBD1. The CDR3 is made up of 14 amino acids. Germline CDR1 and CDR2: LNHDA and SQIVND (reference sequence). Trimming at V came to 7 bases and at J to 7 bases, leaving 11 bases not matched to a gene. The CDR3 is CASNAGQGRSGYTF. CDR3 in DNA: TGTGCCAGTAATGCCGGACAGGGTCGGTCTGGCTACACCTTC.

This chain uses TRBV10-3 with TRBJ2-1, with 10 bases matching TRBD1. The CDR3 has 16 residues. Unmatched junction bases numbered 14, after V lost 7 bases and J lost 8 bases. Looked up from germline, CDR1 is ENHRY and CDR2 is SYGVKD. The CDR3 region has the DNA TGTGCCATCACCCAACTACCGGGACAGGGGAGTGATGAGCAGTTCTTC. This sequence encodes CAITQLPGQGSDEQFF.

The CDR3: CASSGPTILLSGEQYF. CDR3 bases: TGTGCCAGCAGTGGACCGACTATACTCCTCTCGGGGGAGCAGTACTTC. The chain has TRBV6-1 and TRBJ2-7, with D maybe TRBD2 (5 bases). The CDR3 runs to 16 residues. V shed 4 bases and J shed 7 bases, with 23 bases lying between them. In germline, CDR1 is MNHNS, CDR2 SASEGT.

The V and J genes are TRBV19 and TRBJ2-7, with D maybe TRBD2 (5 bases). This CDR3 region has 16 residues. Per germline, CDR1 LNHDA and CDR2 SQIVND (reference sequence). Trimming left V 4 bases short and J 2 bases short, with 18 bases between. The CDR3 DNA is TGTGCCAGTAGTACCCCCGGACTTCGACGTCCCTACGAGCAGTACTTC. Its protein product is CASSTPGLRRPYEQYF.

The V and J genes are TRBV6-5 and TRBJ2-5, with TRBD2 matching 7 bases. Germline V gene sequence: CDR1 MNHEY, CDR2 SVGAGI. Trimming removed 0 bases from V and 4 bases from J; junction bases left unmatched: 8. CDR3 size: 16 residues. CDR3 region: CASSYSNRGVAETQYF. CDR3 nucleotides: TGTGCCAGCAGTTACTCTAATCGGGGGGTGGCAGAGACCCAGTACTTC.

The rearrangement links TRBV6-1 to TRBJ1-1, with 7 bases lining up with TRBD1. The CDR3 totals 14 residues. Unmatched junction bases numbered 5, after V lost 5 bases and J lost 2 bases. Germline V gene sequence: CDR1 MNHNS, CDR2 SASEGT. In DNA form, the CDR3 reads TGTGCCAGCAGTCACAGGGGTGAAAACACTGAAGCTTTCTTT. It yields the protein CASSHRGENTEAFF.

This rearrangement joins TRBV29-1 to TRBJ1-5, with 8 bases that match TRBD1. Germline CDR1 SQVTM, CDR2 ANQGSEA. The V and J ends lost 4 bases and 2 bases, in that order; junction bases with no gene match: 1. CDR3 size: 13 residues. The CDR3 region is CSVGGQGNQPQHF. Written as DNA, the CDR3 is TGCAGCGTTGGGGGACAGGGCAATCAGCCCCAGCATTTT.

V and J are TRBV28 and TRBJ1-1; D might be TRBD1 (6 bases). CDR1 is MDHEN and CDR2 is SYDVKM in the germline V gene. There are 15 residues in the CDR3. V gave up 5 bases and J gave up 1 base, with 14 bases separating them. CDR3 protein: CASSTNRARNTEAFF. The CDR3 DNA reads as TGTGCCAGCAGTACCAACAGGGCTCGGAACACTGAAGCTTTCTTT.

The chain joins TRBV5-4 to TRBJ1-2, with D unclear. There are 13 residues in the CDR3. The germline V and J ends were trimmed by 4 bases and 6 bases, with 13 bases remaining between them. Germline CDR1 and CDR2: SGHNT and YYREEE (reference sequence). The CDR3: CASSPGTFDGYTF. DNA for the CDR3: TGTGCCAGCAGCCCGGGAACGTTTGATGGCTACACCTTC.

V and J are TRBV5-1 and TRBJ2-5, with D hard to call. The germline V and J ends were trimmed by 4 bases and 5 bases, with 12 bases remaining between them. Per germline, CDR1 SGHRS and CDR2 YFSETQ. CDR3 length: 13 residues. The CDR3 DNA reads as TGCGCCAGCAGCCACGATAACTCGGAGACCCAGTACTTC. It codes for CASSHDNSETQYF.

The chain joins TRBV7-2 to TRBJ1-3, with D unresolved. CDR3 length: 14 amino acids. Germline V lookup: CDR1 SGHTA, CDR2 FQGNSA. Trimming stripped 1 base from V and 2 bases from J, with 6 bases between. The CDR3 loop is CASSLVGAGNTIYF. In nucleotides, the CDR3 is TGTGCCAGCAGCTTAGTTGGAGCTGGAAACACCATATATTTT.

The chain links TRBV4-1 to TRBJ2-3, with TRBD2 matching 12 bases. CDR1 is MGHRA and CDR2 is YSYEKL in the germline V gene. The CDR3 consists of 17 residues. V shed 1 base and J 3 bases; nucleotides not matched to a gene: 5. CDR3 sequence: CASSQGLAGEVTDTQYF. In nucleotides, the CDR3 is TGCGCCAGCAGCCAAGGACTAGCGGGGGAGGTTACAGATACGCAGTATTTT.